These T cell receptor beta chains were read from a single sample in a study of radiation and T cells in renal cell carcinoma. Assay used: immunoSEQ multiplex PCR; TCRdb lists only in-frame clones, some missing. The sample yields about 59,000 clones, around 78% seen once. This material consisted of blood, taken from a patient whose treatment included radiotherapy and nephrectomy. These TCRs come from a man aged 60 to 69 with renal cell carcinoma. CDR3s leave out the opening cysteine and the closing phenylalanine or tryptophan.

V	J	CDR3
TRBV7-9	TRBJ1-1	ASSPSGGGMGGTEAF
TRBV29-1	TRBJ2-5	SADPQDRGGGETQY
TRBV5-1	TRBJ2-3	ASSFGGTDTQY
TRBV5-1	TRBJ1-1	ASSLMGNTEAF
TRBV9	TRBJ2-3	ASSPQLAGGTDTQY
TRBV30	TRBJ1-5	AWGTGRSRNQPQH
TRBV12-5	TRBJ2-4	ASGLVPGLAPLAKNIQY
TRBV7-2	TRBJ2-3	ASSLEQTDTQY
TRBV5-1	TRBJ2-2	ASSLARQGNTGELF
TRBV30	TRBJ1-1	AWSRQGFTEAF
TRBV27	TRBJ2-1	ASSRSGAGYNEQF
TRBV11-3	TRBJ2-3	ASSRRGGGGMDTQY
TRBV7-2	TRBJ2-1	ASSLEGTFSSYNEQF
TRBV10-1	TRBJ1-1	ASSFHGGEAF